This note documents a single T cell receptor beta chain sequence. TCRdb's copy holds only in-frame clones and misses some; the assay was immunoSEQ multiplex PCR. The sample contains tens of thousands of clones, approximately 94% of which appear only once. The data were taken from a study of control samples from healthy donors and cancer patients. This CDR3 region has 17 residues. J lost 0 bases, V lost 3 bases, and 2 bases had no gene match. Looked up from germline, CDR1 is SGDLS and CDR2 is YYNGEE. The source of this sequence is a man in his 60s in good health. J is TRBJ2-2 and V is TRBV9, with 13 bases identical to TRBD2. Sequencing used blood. This CDR3 is CASSGGLAGPNTGELFF. The CDR3 region has the DNA TGTGCCAGCAGCGGGGGACTAGCGGGGCCGAACACCGGGGAGCTGTTTTTT.